The 23 T cell receptor beta chains in this list originate from one sample, sequenced in a study of blood T cell repertoires in COVID-19. Sequenced by immunoSEQ multiplex PCR; TCRdb stores in-frame clones only, minus some. The sample has roughly 200,000 clones, about 86% seen once; the top ten hold 1.5%. The sample consisted of peripheral blood. The receptors originated from a man aged 18 to 30 with active or convalescent COVID-19.

The V and J genes are TRBV6-1 and TRBJ1-4, with 7 bases lining up with TRBD1. V dropped 1 base and J dropped 4; count of bases not matched to a gene: 6. This CDR3 region has 16 residues. Germline CDR1 reads MNHNS; CDR2 reads SASEGT. The CDR3 loop reads CASSEDRGWNNEKLFF. CDR3 bases: TGTGCCAGCAGTGAAGACAGGGGATGGAATAATGAAAAACTGTTTTTT.

The chain combines TRBV6-5 with TRBJ2-7; D possibly corresponds to TRBD2 (6 bases). Germline lookup yields CDR1 MNHEY and CDR2 SVGAGI. Trimming pared 10 bases from V and 1 base from J, leaving 17 bases between. This CDR3 is 14 amino acids long. The CDR3 DNA reads as TGTGCCACACAAGAGCGGGTAGCTTCCTACGAGCAGTACTTC. Its protein is CATQERVASYEQYF.

The CDR3, as DNA: TGTGCCAGCAGCCACCCGGGACAGAACAATTACGAGCAGTACTTC. It encodes CASSHPGQNNYEQYF. This chain joins TRBV3-1 (or the pseudogene TRBV3-2) and TRBJ2-7; 7 bases map to TRBD1. The trim removed 3 bases at V and 4 bases at J, leaving 9 bases unmatched. CDR3 size: 15 residues. Germline CDR1 and CDR2: LGHDT and YNNKEL (reference sequence).

V is TRBV10-3 and J is TRBJ2-1, with 12 bases matching TRBD2. The length of the CDR3 is 18 residues. The V gene's germline CDR1 is ENHRY and CDR2 SYGVKD. Germline trimming cut 0 bases from V and 2 bases from J; bases unmatched to any gene: 5. This chain's CDR3 is CAISESASGRAAYNEQFF. CDR3 bases: TGTGCCATCAGTGAGTCGGCTAGCGGGAGGGCCGCCTACAATGAGCAGTTCTTC.

V usage is TRBV19 and J usage is TRBJ1-5, with D possibly matching TRBD1 (6 bases). The CDR3 runs 17 residues. Trimming cost V 6 bases and J 1 base, with 19 bases left between them. Germline V CDR1 and CDR2: LNHDA, SQIVND (reference sequence). The CDR3, as DNA: TGTGCCAGTAGGAAGACAGGAGGTAAGGGCAGCAATCAGCCCCAGCATTTT. As protein: CASRKTGGKGSNQPQHF.

The chain employs TRBV6-5 and TRBJ1-5; unclear D gene. Germline V gives CDR1 MNHEY, CDR2 SVGAGI. V was cut by 4 bases and J by 7 bases, with 14 bases left in between. This CDR3 has 14 amino acids. The CDR3 protein is CASSWMGGGQPQHF. The CDR3 DNA is TGTGCCAGCAGTTGGATGGGTGGAGGCCAGCCCCAGCATTTT.

The chain uses TRBV6-1 and TRBJ1-2, with TRBD1 matching 7 bases. Germline CDR1 is MNHNS and CDR2 is SASEGT. The CDR3 is made up of 14 amino acids. V lost 3 bases, J lost 8 bases, and 9 bases stayed unmatched. The CDR3 here is CASSDTDRENGYTF. In DNA form, the CDR3 reads TGTGCCAGCAGTGACACAGACAGGGAGAACGGCTACACCTTC.

CDR3 loop: CASSQDRTSSYEQYF. CDR3 bases: TGCGCCAGCAGCCAAGATCGGACTAGCTCCTACGAGCAGTACTTC. The chain couples TRBV4-3 to TRBJ2-7; the match to TRBD2 covers 7 bases. CDR3 length: 15 residues. CDR1 and CDR2 (germline): LGHNA, YSLEER. J was trimmed by 0 bases and V by 0 bases; bases with no gene match: 2.

This clone was seen a handful of times. The V call is TRBV7-9, the J call TRBJ1-6, with 9 bases fitting TRBD1. This CDR3 has 14 amino acids. Trimming removed 5 bases from V and 9 bases from J; junction bases left unmatched: 5. Germline V gene sequence: CDR1 SEHNR, CDR2 FQNEAQ (reference sequence). The CDR3 loop reads CASSAGQGFSPLHF. In DNA, the CDR3 is TGTGCCAGCAGCGCGGGACAGGGTTTTTCACCCCTCCACTTT.

CDR3 bases: TGCAGCGTAGAGGGACTGGCCTCCTACAATGAGCAGTTCTTC. Its translation: CSVEGLASYNEQFF. V and J are TRBV29-1 and TRBJ2-1; D may be TRBD2 (6 bases). Trimming stripped 6 bases from V and 0 bases from J, with 12 bases between. In germline, CDR1 is SQVTM, CDR2 ANQGSEA. The CDR3 consists of 14 residues.

This clone came up many times. The chain combines TRBV7-2 with TRBJ2-7, with 7 bases that match TRBD1. The CDR3 sequence is 15 residues long. V trimming: 5 bases; J trimming: 1 base; junction bases outside the gene matches: 8. CDR1 SGHTA and CDR2 FQGNSA come from the germline V gene. CDR3 region: CASSLRDSPSYEQYF. The CDR3 region has the DNA TGTGCCAGCAGCCTAAGGGACAGCCCATCCTACGAGCAGTACTTC.

This chain uses TRBV9 with TRBJ2-3, with 11 bases lining up with TRBD1. The germline V gene has CDR1 SGDLS and CDR2 YYNGEE. The J segment lost 4 bases and the V segment lost 3 bases, leaving 4 bases of the junction unmatched. The CDR3 is made up of 15 amino acids. CDR3 sequence reads: CASSAGQGASDTQYF. The DNA for the CDR3 is TGTGCCAGCAGCGCAGGACAGGGGGCCTCAGATACGCAGTATTTT.

V and J are TRBV2 and TRBJ1-1; TRBD1 might be the D (5 bases). Germline CDR1 SNHLY, CDR2 FYNNEI. Trimming removed 4 bases from V and 5 bases from J, with 11 bases in between. The CDR3 contains 13 residues. The CDR3 protein is CASSALGGTEAFF. For the CDR3, the DNA is TGTGCCAGCAGTGCCCTGGGGGGGACTGAAGCTTTCTTT.

This clone was counted only a few times. This chain connects TRBV12-5 to TRBJ1-5, with a possible D match to TRBD1 (5 bases). V lost 6 bases and J lost 1, with 16 bases in between. The CDR3 length is 16 residues. CDR1 and CDR2 from the germline V gene are LGHNT and FRNRAP. The CDR3 coding sequence is TGTGCTAGTGGCGACTCGCAGGGTTACAGCAATCAGCCCCAGCATTTT. Encoded protein: CASGDSQGYSNQPQHF.

CDR3 sequence: CASSLDRDTGELFF. The CDR3 bases are TGTGCCAGCAGCTTGGACAGGGACACCGGGGAGCTGTTTTTT. The gene calls are TRBV5-4 and TRBJ2-2, with a weak D call TRBD1 (6 bases). V dropped 0 bases and J dropped 3 bases, with 6 bases sitting between them. CDR1 is SGHNT, CDR2 YYREEE, per germline (reference sequence). This CDR3 has 14 amino acids.

V and J are TRBV28 and TRBJ1-3; D might be TRBD1 (6 bases). Germline V gives CDR1 MDHEN, CDR2 SYDVKM. With 2 bases removed from V and 0 bases from J, the gap between germline ends came to 17 bases. The CDR3 runs 18 residues. This CDR3 is CASSLGGRKFSSGNTIYF. CDR3 coding DNA: TGTGCCAGCAGTTTAGGGGGCCGTAAATTCAGCTCTGGAAACACCATATATTTT.

The V call is TRBV28, the J call TRBJ1-1; TRBD1 matches 7 bases. CDR1 and CDR2 from the germline V gene are MDHEN and SYDVKM. The CDR3 length is 15 residues. J gave up 3 bases and V 8 bases, and 12 bases lay outside the gene matches. The CDR3 here is CASFEARGLDTEAFF. DNA for the CDR3: TGTGCCAGCTTTGAGGCGAGGGGGCTCGACACTGAAGCTTTCTTT.

The rearrangement joins TRBV9 to TRBJ2-7; 7 positions agree with TRBD1. The CDR3 is 13 amino acids. Germline values: CDR1 SGDLS, CDR2 YYNGEE. V trimming: 3 bases; J trimming: 5 bases; junction bases outside the gene matches: 5. CDR3 sequence (DNA): TGTGCCAGCAGCGCCGGGACAGTCCACGAGCAGTACTTC. As protein: CASSAGTVHEQYF. The variable domain in full, with the rest retrieved from reference TRBV9 and TRBJ2-7, is DSGVTQTPKHLITATGQRVTLRCSPRSGDLSVYWYQQSLDQGLQFLIQYYNGEERAKGNILERFSAQQFPDLHSELNLSSLELGDSALYFCASSAGTVHEQYFGPGTRLTVT.

The chain links TRBV15 to TRBJ2-7; TRBD1 aligns across 7 bases. CDR1 and CDR2 (germline): LNHNV, YYDKDF (reference sequence). The CDR3 consists of 15 residues. The V gene end was trimmed by 1 base and the J gene end by 6 bases; junction bases not matched to a gene: 9. The CDR3 bases are TGTGCCACCAGCAGAGCGGACAGGTCAGGACTCGAGCAGTACTTC. Amino acid sequence: CATSRADRSGLEQYF.

This sequence joins TRBV11-2 and TRBJ2-7, with a possible D match to TRBD2 (6 bases). V was clipped by 2 bases and J by 3 bases, with 11 bases between them. This CDR3 is 14 amino acids long. The germline gives CDR1 SGHAT, CDR2 FQNNGV. Written as DNA, the CDR3 is TGTGCCAGCAGCTTAAACGAGGGACTCTACGAGCAGTACTTC. Its protein is CASSLNEGLYEQYF.

The CDR3 here is CAISAGSSYEQYF. The CDR3 DNA reads as TGTGCCATCAGTGCGGGGAGCTCCTACGAGCAGTACTTC. The chain links TRBV10-3 to TRBJ2-7; the D gene is possibly TRBD2 (5 bases). Germline values: CDR1 ENHRY, CDR2 SYGVKD. This CDR3 region has 13 residues. The ends were cut back, 4 bases at V and 0 bases at J, with 7 bases in the middle.

The CDR3 sequence is CASSLGQGVHQPQHF. CDR3 sequence (DNA): TGTGCCAGCAGCTTGGGACAGGGAGTTCATCAGCCCCAGCATTTT. This chain connects TRBV7-6 to TRBJ1-5, with 9 positions matching TRBD1. The CDR3 totals 15 residues. The ends lost 3 bases at V and 5 bases at J; junction bases unmatched: 5. The germline V gene encodes CDR1 SGHVS and CDR2 FNYEAQ.

J is TRBJ2-3 and V is TRBV2; D remains ambiguous. V shed 5 bases and J shed 6 bases, with 12 bases lying between them. Germline CDR1 reads SNHLY; CDR2 reads FYNNEI. The CDR3 consists of 13 residues. In DNA form, the CDR3 reads TGTGCCAGCAGTTTGGGCCCCTGGGATACGCAGTATTTT. Residues: CASSLGPWDTQYF.